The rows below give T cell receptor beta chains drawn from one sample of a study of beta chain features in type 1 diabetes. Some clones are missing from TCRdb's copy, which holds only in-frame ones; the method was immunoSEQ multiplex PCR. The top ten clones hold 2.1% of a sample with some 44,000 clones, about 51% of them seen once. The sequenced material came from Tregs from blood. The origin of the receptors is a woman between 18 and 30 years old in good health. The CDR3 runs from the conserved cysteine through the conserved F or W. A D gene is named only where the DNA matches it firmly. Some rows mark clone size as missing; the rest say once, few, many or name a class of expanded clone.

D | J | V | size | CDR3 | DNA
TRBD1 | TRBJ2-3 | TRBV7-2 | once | CASSFPLDRVDTQYF | TGTGCCAGCAGCTTCCCCTTGGACAGGGTTGATACGCAGTATTTT
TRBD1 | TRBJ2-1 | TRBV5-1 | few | CASSLQGQRVNEQFF | TGCGCCAGCAGCTTGCAGGGACAGAGGGTCAATGAGCAGTTCTTC
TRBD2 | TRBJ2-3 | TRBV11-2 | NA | CASSIIAGERYF | TGTGCCAGCAGCATAATAGCGGGAGAAAGGTATTTT
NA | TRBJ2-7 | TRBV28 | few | CASSLGGIPYEQYF | TGTGCCAGCAGTTTAGGGGGGATACCCTACGAGCAGTACTTC
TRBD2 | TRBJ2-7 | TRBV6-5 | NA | CASSYTAGGPREQYF | TGTGCCAGCAGTTACACTGCGGGAGGGCCCCGCGAGCAGTACTTC
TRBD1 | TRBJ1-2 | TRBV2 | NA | CASSAGQGANYGYTF | TGTGCCAGCAGTGCGGGACAGGGGGCTAACTATGGCTACACCTTC
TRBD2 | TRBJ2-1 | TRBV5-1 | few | CASSLVPSGRSNEQFF | TGCGCCAGCAGCTTGGTCCCTAGCGGGAGAAGCAATGAGCAGTTCTTC
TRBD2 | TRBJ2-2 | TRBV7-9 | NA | CASSLLAGTGELFF | TGTGCCAGCAGCTTATTAGCGGGAACCGGGGAGCTGTTTTTT
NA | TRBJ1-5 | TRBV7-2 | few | CASSSDGGLSNQPQHF | TGTGCCAGCAGCTCGGATGGGGGCTTGAGCAATCAGCCCCAGCATTTT
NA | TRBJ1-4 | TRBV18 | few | CASSPRGIVEKLFF | TGTGCCAGCTCACCACGAGGGATCGTAGAAAAACTGTTTTTT
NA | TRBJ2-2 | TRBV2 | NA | CASTIRSTGELFF | TGTGCCAGCACCATTAGAAGCACCGGGGAGCTGTTTTTT
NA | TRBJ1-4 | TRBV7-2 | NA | CASSPRWETTNEKLFF | TGTGCCAGCAGCCCCCGCTGGGAGACAACTAATGAAAAACTGTTTTTT
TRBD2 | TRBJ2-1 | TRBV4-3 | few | CASSPRPAGVRANEQFF | TGCGCCAGCAGCCCCCGCCCGGCGGGGGTTCGGGCCAATGAGCAGTTCTTC
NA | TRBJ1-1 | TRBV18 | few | CASSPRTTEAFF | TGTGCCAGCTCACCCAGAACCACTGAAGCTTTCTTT
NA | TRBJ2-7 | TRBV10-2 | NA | CASFSSVAYEQYF | TGCGCCAGCTTTAGCAGTGTAGCCTACGAGCAGTACTTC
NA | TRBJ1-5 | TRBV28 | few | CASSLLRGAGNQPQHF | TGTGCCAGCAGTTTATTACGGGGGGCGGGGAATCAGCCCCAGCATTTT
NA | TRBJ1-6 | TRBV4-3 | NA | CASSQVASSYNSPLHF | TGCGCCAGCAGCCAAGTAGCAAGCTCCTATAATTCACCCCTCCACTTT
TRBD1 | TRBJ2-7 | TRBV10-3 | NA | CAITKGQGYEQYF | TGTGCCATCACCAAGGGACAGGGGTACGAGCAGTACTTC
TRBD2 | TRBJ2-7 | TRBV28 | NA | CASSQRGLAGVMGVHEQYF | TGTGCCAGCAGCCAGCGGGGACTAGCGGGAGTAATGGGCGTCCACGAGCAGTACTTC
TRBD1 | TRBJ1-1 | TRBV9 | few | CASSPRDSSNTEAFF | TGTGCCAGCAGCCCGAGGGACAGTTCGAACACTGAAGCTTTCTTT
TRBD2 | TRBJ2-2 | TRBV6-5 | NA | CATSRTSGSGGELFF | TGTGCCACCTCAAGGACTAGCGGGTCAGGCGGGGAGCTGTTTTTT
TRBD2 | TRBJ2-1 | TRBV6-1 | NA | CASRRTSGSDEQFF | TGTGCCAGCCGCCGGACTAGCGGGAGTGATGAGCAGTTCTTC
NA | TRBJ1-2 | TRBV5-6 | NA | CASSLASRGGYGYTF | TGTGCCAGCAGCTTGGCCAGCCGGGGTGGCTATGGCTACACCTTC
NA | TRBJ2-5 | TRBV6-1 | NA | CASSEVLRGGQETQYF | TGTGCCAGCAGTGAAGTTCTAAGGGGCGGACAAGAGACCCAGTACTTC
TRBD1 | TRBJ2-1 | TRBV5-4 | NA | CASSDVGRQGRDSINEQFF | TGTGCCAGCAGCGACGTAGGGCGACAGGGAAGAGACAGCATCAATGAGCAGTTCTTC
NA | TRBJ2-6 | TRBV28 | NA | CASRSQGHGANVLTF | TGTGCCAGCAGATCACAGGGACACGGGGCCAACGTCCTGACTTTC
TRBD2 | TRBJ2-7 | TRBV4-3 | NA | CASSLKLAGAHEQYF | TGCGCCAGCAGCCTAAAGCTAGCGGGAGCTCACGAGCAGTACTTC
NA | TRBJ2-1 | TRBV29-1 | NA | CSVAGSAFGNEQFF | TGCAGCGTTGCAGGTAGCGCCTTCGGCAATGAGCAGTTCTTC
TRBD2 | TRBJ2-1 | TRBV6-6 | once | CASSYSSGTQGNEQFF | TGTGCCAGCAGTTATTCTAGCGGGACCCAGGGCAATGAGCAGTTCTTC
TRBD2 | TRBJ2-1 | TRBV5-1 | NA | CASSIRAGVSDEQFF | TGCGCCAGCAGCATTCGAGCGGGAGTGTCAGATGAGCAGTTCTTC
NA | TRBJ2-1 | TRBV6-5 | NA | CASSLAVSYNEQFF | TGTGCCAGCAGTTTAGCGGTTTCCTACAATGAGCAGTTCTTC
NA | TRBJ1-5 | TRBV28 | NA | CASKPGNQPQHF | TGTGCCAGCAAGCCGGGAAACCAGCCCCAGCATTTT
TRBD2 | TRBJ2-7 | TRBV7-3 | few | CASSLIAGGGIHEQYF | TGTGCCAGCAGCTTAATCGCGGGAGGTGGGATTCACGAGCAGTACTTC
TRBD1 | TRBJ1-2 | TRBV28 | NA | CASTTAGGAYGYTF | TGTGCCAGCACGACGGCAGGGGGCGCCTATGGCTACACCTTC
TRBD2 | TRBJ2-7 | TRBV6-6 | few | CASSSRLAGATHEQYF | TGTGCCAGCAGTTCGAGACTAGCGGGAGCAACCCACGAGCAGTACTTC
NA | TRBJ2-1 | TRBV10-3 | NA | CAISELLATDNEQFF | TGTGCCATCAGTGAGTTACTGGCCACAGACAATGAGCAGTTCTTC
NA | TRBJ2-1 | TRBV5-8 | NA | CASHLGHNNEQFF | TGTGCCAGTCATTTGGGGCACAACAATGAGCAGTTCTTC
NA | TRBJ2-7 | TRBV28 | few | CASSHPGVREQYF | TGTGCCAGCAGTCATCCGGGAGTACGAGAGCAGTACTTC
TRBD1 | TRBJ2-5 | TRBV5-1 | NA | CASSIRQGGETQYF | TGCGCCAGCAGCATCCGACAGGGCGGTGAGACCCAGTACTTC
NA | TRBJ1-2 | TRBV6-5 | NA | CASSSQGTRVGYGYTF | TGTGCCAGCAGTTCCCAAGGGACAAGAGTCGGCTATGGCTACACCTTC
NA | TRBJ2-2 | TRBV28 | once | CASSLNYGELFF | TGTGCCAGCAGTCTGAACTACGGGGAGCTGTTTTTT
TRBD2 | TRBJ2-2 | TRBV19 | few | CASSIHSAGGLTGELFF | TGTGCCAGTAGTATACATTCAGCGGGAGGACTCACCGGGGAGCTGTTTTTT
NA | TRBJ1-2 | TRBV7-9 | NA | CASSQRYRDHTF | TGTGCCAGCAGCCAAAGATACAGGGATCACACCTTC
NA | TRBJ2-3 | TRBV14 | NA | CASSQWRGSGTDTQYF | TGTGCCAGCAGCCAATGGCGGGGTAGCGGCACAGATACGCAGTATTTT
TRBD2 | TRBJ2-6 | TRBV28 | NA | CASTSGGSDGANVLTF | TGTGCCAGCACCAGCGGGGGTAGCGATGGGGCCAACGTCCTGACTTTC
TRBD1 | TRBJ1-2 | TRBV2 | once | CASSAAGQGSGYTF | TGTGCCAGCAGTGCCGCGGGACAGGGTTCCGGCTACACCTTC
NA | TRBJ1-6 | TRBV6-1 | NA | CASSERYSYSPLHF | TGTGCCAGCAGTGAACGGTACAGTTATTCACCCCTCCACTTT
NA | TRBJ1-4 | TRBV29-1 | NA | CSVTGTGNEKLFF | TGCAGCGTTACTGGGACTGGAAATGAAAAACTGTTTTTT
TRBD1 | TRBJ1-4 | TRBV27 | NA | CASSPGTGYATNEKLFF | TGTGCCAGCAGTCCTGGGACAGGGTACGCAACTAATGAAAAACTGTTTTTT
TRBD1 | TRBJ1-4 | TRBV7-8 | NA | CASSLVGQGNEKLFF | TGTGCCAGCAGCTTAGTGGGACAGGGAAATGAAAAACTGTTTTTT
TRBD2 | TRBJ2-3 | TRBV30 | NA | CAWSLGLAGGRTDTQYF | TGTGCCTGGTCCCTCGGACTAGCGGGAGGGCGGACAGATACGCAGTATTTT
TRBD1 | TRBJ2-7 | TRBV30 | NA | CAWRGDRVSYEQYF | TGTGCCTGGAGGGGGGACAGGGTTTCCTACGAGCAGTACTTC
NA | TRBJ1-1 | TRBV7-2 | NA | CASSALGLDTEAFF | TGTGCCAGCAGCGCGCTTGGCCTGGACACCGAAGCTTTCTTT
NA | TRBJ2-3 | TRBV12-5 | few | CASGTEKNSFIITDTQYF | TGTGCTAGTGGTACAGAAAAGAACAGCTTCATCATCACAGATACGCAGTATTTT
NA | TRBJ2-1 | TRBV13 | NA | CASSTVTLVGRRGYYNEQFF | TGTGCCAGCTCTACTGTAACCCTAGTCGGGCGGAGGGGTTATTACAATGAGCAGTTCTTC
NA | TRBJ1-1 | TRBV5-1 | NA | CASSPTGGASDTEAFF | TGCGCCAGCAGCCCGACGGGGGGCGCATCGGACACTGAAGCTTTCTTT
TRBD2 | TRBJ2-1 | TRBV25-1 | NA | CASSDLAGESSYNEQFF | TGTGCCAGCAGTGATCTAGCGGGGGAGAGCTCCTACAATGAGCAGTTCTTC
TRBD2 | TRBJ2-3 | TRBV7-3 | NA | CASSSRSGKDTQYF | TGTGCCAGCAGCTCCCGTAGCGGGAAGGATACGCAGTATTTT